The rows below give T cell receptor beta chains drawn from one sample of a study of T cells in narcolepsy. Sequencing was performed with immunoSEQ multiplex PCR; in TCRdb, only in-frame clones are kept and a portion is missing. The data contain roughly 25,000 clones, 60% to 75% of them singletons. Sequencing used memory (CD45RA-) CD4+ T cells from blood. The receptors shown here come from a human donor in good health. Each CDR3 is given with its conserved first and last residue. A D gene is named only where the DNA matches it firmly. For some rows the clone size is stated as once, few or many, or as a class when expanded; others skip it.

DNA: TGCGCCAGCAGCCAGAACGAGAGACAGGGGGAACATTCACCCCTCCACTTT; CDR3: CASSQNERQGEHSPLHF; size: few; V: TRBV4-1; J: TRBJ1-6; D: TRBD1
DNA: TGTGCCAGCAGCTTAGTCGGGGGGATCGACGAGCAGTACTTC; CDR3: CASSLVGGIDEQYF; size: NA; V: TRBV7-9; J: TRBJ2-7; D: TRBD2
DNA: TGTGCCAGCTCGCCGAACAGGGGGCAGGGGGAGCAGTTCTTC; CDR3: CASSPNRGQGEQFF; size: NA; V: TRBV7-3; J: TRBJ2-1; D: TRBD1
DNA: TGTGCCAGCAGCTCCTCGGGACAGGGGGCTGTCGGGGAGCTGTTTTTT; CDR3: CASSSSGQGAVGELFF; size: few; V: TRBV5-6; J: TRBJ2-2; D: TRBD1
DNA: TGTGCCAGCAGCCCCCAAGCGGCAGAAACAGATACGCAGTATTTT; CDR3: CASSPQAAETDTQYF; size: NA; V: TRBV9; J: TRBJ2-3; D: NA
DNA: TGTGCCAGCAGCCCCGACTTGGGCACCGGGGAGCTGTTTTTT; CDR3: CASSPDLGTGELFF; size: NA; V: TRBV7-3; J: TRBJ2-2; D: NA
DNA: TGTGCCAGCAGCTTTGGGGCTGCCTACGAGCAGTACTTC; CDR3: CASSFGAAYEQYF; size: NA; V: TRBV7-9; J: TRBJ2-7; D: NA
DNA: TGTGCCAGCAGTGCGCTCCAAGAGACCCAGTACTTC; CDR3: CASSALQETQYF; size: NA; V: TRBV2; J: TRBJ2-5; D: NA
DNA: TGCGCCAGCAGTCTGGGACCGGGACAGGGAGGGACAGATACGCAGTATTTT; CDR3: CASSLGPGQGGTDTQYF; size: NA; V: TRBV23-1; J: TRBJ2-3; D: TRBD1
DNA: TGTGCCAGCGGGGAGGTAGGCAATCAGCCCCAGCATTTT; CDR3: CASGEVGNQPQHF; size: NA; V: TRBV28; J: TRBJ1-5; D: NA
DNA: TGTGCCAGCAGCTCTATTTCCCCCGCTTGGCAGCAGTACTTC; CDR3: CASSSISPAWQQYF; size: NA; V: TRBV7-9; J: TRBJ2-7; D: NA
DNA: TGTGCCAGCGTGAGGGGGAACAACGAGCAGTACTTC; CDR3: CASVRGNNEQYF; size: NA; V: TRBV7-9; J: TRBJ2-7; D: NA
DNA: TGTGCCAGCAGTTACGACTACCCGAGCTCCTACGAGCAGTACTTC; CDR3: CASSYDYPSSYEQYF; size: medium-sized; V: TRBV11-2; J: TRBJ2-7; D: NA
DNA: TGTGCCAGCAGGGCGGGGGCAGGTGGCTACACCTTC; CDR3: CASRAGAGGYTF; size: few; V: TRBV6-1; J: TRBJ1-2; D: NA
DNA: TGTGCCTGGACCGGGACAGGGGCAGGGGTCTCTGGAAACACCATATATTTT; CDR3: CAWTGTGAGVSGNTIYF; size: NA; V: TRBV30; J: TRBJ1-3; D: TRBD1
DNA: TGTGCCAGCTCACCAGACGCTGAGGTACCGAAGACCCAGTACTTC; CDR3: CASSPDAEVPKTQYF; size: few; V: TRBV18; J: TRBJ2-5; D: NA
DNA: TGCGCCAGCAGCCCCGCGCGATGGGCGGATACGCAGTATTTT; CDR3: CASSPARWADTQYF; size: NA; V: TRBV4-1; J: TRBJ2-3; D: NA
DNA: TGTGCCTGGGTCCCGGGACAGGGGTACGAGCAGTACTTC; CDR3: CAWVPGQGYEQYF; size: NA; V: TRBV30; J: TRBJ2-7; D: TRBD1
DNA: TGTGCCAGCAGCACCCGGGGTCGAAACACCGGGGAGCTGTTTTTT; CDR3: CASSTRGRNTGELFF; size: NA; V: TRBV9; J: TRBJ2-2; D: NA
DNA: TGTGCCTGGAGTGTATTTTATCGTGGTGGCTACACCTTC; CDR3: CAWSVFYRGGYTF; size: NA; V: TRBV30; J: TRBJ1-2; D: NA
DNA: TGTGCCAGCAGCTTAGGCCAGGGGACCTACGAGCAGTACTTC; CDR3: CASSLGQGTYEQYF; size: NA; V: TRBV7-2; J: TRBJ2-7; D: NA
DNA: TGTGCCAGCAGGGGGTTGGACAGGGGAGATGGCTACACCTTC; CDR3: CASRGLDRGDGYTF; size: NA; V: TRBV6-1; J: TRBJ1-2; D: TRBD1